The 13 T cell receptor beta chains below come from one sample, sequenced in a study of T cells in Graves' hyperthyroidism and ophthalmopathy. Using RNA transcripts as the source, TCR beta CDR3 regions were amplified. HTBI primers were employed in a first-round RT-PCR of the TCR CDR3. TCRdb reprocessed the multiplex PCR reads with MiXCR, giving one entry per CDR3 protein. Of a few hundred thousand distinct CDR3 sequences listed, 15% to 18% were seen once; the top ten hold under 7.5%. The specimen was blood. The source is a woman in her twenties or thirties with Graves' hyperthyroidism.

This clonotype came up a few times. The chain combines TRBV10-3 with TRBJ2-6, with D unclear. The V end lost 5 bases, the J end lost 0 bases, and 2 bases lay between the germline ends. The CDR3 is 13 amino acids. Germline CDR1 is ENHRY and CDR2 is SYGVKD. In DNA, the CDR3 is TGTGCCATCAGTAGCTCTGGGGCCAACGTCCTGACTTTC. Amino acid sequence: CAISSSGANVLTF.

This clonotype has only a few counts. CDR3 protein: CASSSAKWGAHIQYF. The CDR3 nucleotides are TGTGCCAGCAGCTCCGCAAAATGGGGGGCTCACATTCAGTACTTC. The rearrangement links TRBV7-2 to TRBJ2-4, with D perhaps given as TRBD1 or TRBD2 (6 bases each). Trimming stripped 4 bases from V and 8 bases from J, with 18 bases between. The germline gives CDR1 SGHTA, CDR2 FQGNSA. This CDR3 is built from 15 residues.

This clonotype was seen repeatedly, ten times or more. V is TRBV29-1 and J is TRBJ2-1; unclear D gene. The CDR3 runs to 11 residues. Trimming took off 1 base at V and 6 bases at J, with 4 bases between the two ends. Germline CDR1 and CDR2: SQVTM and ANQGSEA. CDR3 protein: CSVEGSNEQFF. The CDR3 region has the DNA TGCAGCGTTGAAGGGAGCAATGAGCAGTTCTTC.

Details on this clonotype: Possible read error: a much larger clone is one base away. This chain uses TRBV12-3 or TRBV12-4 with TRBJ1-1; possibly TRBD1 for D (5 bases). The CDR3 spans 14 residues. V was cut by 5 bases and J by 2 bases, with 12 bases left in between. The CDR3 spells CASSPLGANTEAFF. CDR3 DNA sequence: TGTGCCAGCAGTCCCCTCGGGGCCAACACTGAAGCTTTCTTT.

This clonotype was counted ten times or more. The V gene is TRBV3-1, the J gene TRBJ2-7; D not resolved. The CDR3 runs to 13 residues. The V end was cut by 3 bases, the J end by 3 bases, with 9 bases between. The germline CDR1 and CDR2 sequences are LGHDT and YNNKEL (reference sequence). This chain's CDR3 is CASSQLNSYEQYF. As DNA, the CDR3 is TGTGCCAGCAGCCAGCTAAACAGCTACGAGCAGTACTTC.

The gene calls are TRBV3-1 and TRBJ2-7; 8 bases fit TRBD2. V was clipped by 0 bases and J by 4 bases; unmatched bases: 5. The germline gives CDR1 LGHDT, CDR2 YNNKEL (reference sequence). The CDR3 loop spans 15 amino acids. The CDR3 DNA reads TGTGCCAGCAGCCAAGAGGACGAGCGGGGGTACGAGCAGTACTTC. Translated, it gives CASSQEDERGYEQYF.

This clonotype has ten or more counts. The rearrangement joins TRBV28 to TRBJ2-7, with a tentative D call TRBD1 (5 bases). V was shortened by 5 bases and J by 7 bases, with 24 bases between the two germline ends. This CDR3 contains 16 residues. Per germline, CDR1 MDHEN and CDR2 SYDVKM. The CDR3 region is CASSPPPRTPRWEQYF. CDR3 DNA sequence: TGTGCCAGCAGTCCCCCCCCCAGGACACCCCGCTGGGAGCAGTACTTC.

The chain couples TRBV30 to TRBJ2-2, with D perhaps being TRBD1 or TRBD2 (5 bases each). Germline V gives CDR1 GTSNPN, CDR2 SVGIG (reference sequence). V was cut by 5 bases and J by 4 bases, with 8 bases left in between. The CDR3 is 12 amino acids. For the CDR3, the DNA is TGTGCCTGGGGGACCCTCACCGGGGAGCTGTTTTTT. Amino acids: CAWGTLTGELFF.

This clonotype was counted many times. The rearrangement joins TRBV15 to TRBJ2-7; weak D call: TRBD1 (6 bases). Germline CDR1 reads LNHNV; CDR2 reads YYDKDF (reference sequence). This CDR3 is 15 amino acids long. V lost 0 bases and J lost 6, with 15 bases in between. The CDR3 spells CATSRDQGLVSEQYF. CDR3 nucleotide sequence: TGTGCCACCAGCAGAGATCAGGGGCTGGTATCCGAGCAGTACTTC. The variable domain in full, completed from reference TRBV15 and TRBJ2-7, reads DAMVIQNPRYQVTQFGKPVTLSCSQTLNHNVMYWYQQKSSQAPKLLFHYYDKDFNNEADTPDNFQSRRPNTSFCFLDIRSPGLGDTAMYLCATSRDQGLVSEQYFGPGTRLTVT.

This clonotype was seen a handful of times. The V call is TRBV9, the J call TRBJ2-5; a weak D match, TRBD1 (6 bases). The V end was cut by 0 bases, the J end by 2 bases, with 11 bases between. This CDR3 contains 15 residues. Germline V gives CDR1 SGDLS, CDR2 YYNGEE. The CDR3 here is CASSVGQELQETQYF. The CDR3 region has the DNA TGTGCCAGCAGCGTAGGACAGGAGCTACAAGAGACCCAGTACTTC.

This sequence joins TRBV20-1 and TRBJ1-2; possibly TRBD1 for D (6 bases). Trimming removed 6 bases at V and 4 bases at J, with 15 bases between. There are 13 residues in the CDR3. CDR1 is DFQATT and CDR2 is SNEGSKA in the germline V gene (reference sequence). CDR3 DNA: TGCAGTGCGGATCTACAGGGAGTCTATGGCTACACCTTC. Its protein is CSADLQGVYGYTF.

The genes are TRBV6-1 and TRBJ1-5; 7 nucleotides line up with TRBD1. The CDR3 is 15 amino acids. V lost 5 bases, J lost 3 bases, and 7 bases stayed unmatched. Germline values: CDR1 MNHNS, CDR2 SASEGT. In DNA form, the CDR3 reads TGTGCCAGCAGTCCCTTTGGACAGGACAATCAGCCCCAGCATTTT. Its translation: CASSPFGQDNQPQHF.

A few counts support this clonotype. This chain connects TRBV3-1 to TRBJ2-7, with D perhaps given as TRBD1 or TRBD2 (5 bases each). CDR3 size: 14 residues. Per the germline V gene, CDR1 is LGHDT and CDR2 is YNNKEL (reference sequence). Trimming pared 4 bases from V and 2 bases from J, leaving 12 bases between. CDR3 loop: CASSLGASPYEQYF. CDR3 DNA sequence: TGTGCCAGCAGCCTCGGGGCATCTCCCTACGAGCAGTACTTC.